One and the same sample provided the 18 T cell receptor beta chains below, sequenced in a study of a mutant IDH1 vaccine in newly diagnosed glioma. Measured with immunoSEQ multiplex PCR; TCRdb has only the in-frame clones, and not every one. The repertoire holds about 64,000 clones, with under 85% as singletons. These receptors are not linked to any known antigen. This sample's time point: week 35, safety follow-up. Vaccine doses each comprised 300 ug of mutant IDH1 20-mer peptide, with topical imiquimod. The sequences come from PBMCs, collected from a glioma patient whose treatment included an IDH1 peptide vaccine. The receptors stem from a man over 45 with glioma.

The chain has TRBV5-1 and TRBJ2-1, with D perhaps TRBD2 (5 bases). Germline V gives CDR1 SGHRS, CDR2 YFSETQ. The CDR3 has 17 residues. The V gene lost 0 bases and the J gene lost 1 base, with 14 bases spanning the gap. CDR3 amino acids: CASSLAYTRMSYNEQFF. The CDR3 DNA sequence: TGCGCCAGCAGCTTGGCTTACACTAGGATGTCCTACAATGAGCAGTTCTTC.

This rearrangement joins TRBV4-3 to TRBJ2-2; D ambiguous. CDR1 and CDR2 (germline): LGHNA, YSLEER. With 4 bases removed from V and 2 bases from J, the gap between germline ends came to 8 bases. This CDR3 has 14 amino acids. The DNA for the CDR3 is TGCGCCAGCAGCCGGGATCTCAACACCGGGGAGCTGTTTTTT. This codes for CASSRDLNTGELFF.

The chain joins TRBV27 to TRBJ1-5; D remains unclear. Germline CDR1 MNHEY, CDR2 SMNVEV (reference sequence). V lost 3 bases to trimming and J lost 2 bases, with 5 bases between them. This CDR3 is built from 13 residues. The CDR3 nucleotides are TGTGCCAGCAGTTTCGAAGGCAATCAGCCCCAGCATTTT. This sequence encodes CASSFEGNQPQHF.

This clone was recorded a few times. This chain joins TRBV28 and TRBJ2-3; tentatively, D is TRBD1 (7 bases). The V gene lost 5 bases and the J gene lost 5 bases, with 17 bases spanning the gap. The germline V gene has CDR1 MDHEN and CDR2 SYDVKM. The length of the CDR3 is 15 residues. CDR3 loop: CASSLEGGGGDTQYF. In DNA form, the CDR3 reads TGTGCCAGCAGTCTCGAAGGAGGGGGCGGAGATACGCAGTATTTT.

The chain links TRBV2 to TRBJ2-5; possible D gene TRBD1, 7 bases. The CDR3 length is 13 residues. Trimming stripped 6 bases from V and 2 bases from J, with 10 bases between. Germline lookup yields CDR1 SNHLY and CDR2 FYNNEI. The CDR3 reads CASREGQQETQYF. The DNA of the CDR3 is TGTGCCAGCAGGGAGGGACAGCAAGAGACCCAGTACTTC.

There are a few counts of this clone. The V gene is TRBV11-2, the J gene TRBJ2-3; no reliable D call. Trimming left V 1 base short and J 4 bases short, with 9 bases between. CDR1 and CDR2 from the germline V gene are SGHAT and FQNNGV. CDR3 length equals 14 residues. The CDR3 DNA reads TGTGCCAGCAGCTTAGGAAGTGCGTCAGATACGCAGTATTTT. The encoded protein is CASSLGSASDTQYF.

This clone was counted only a few times. The chain joins TRBV30 to TRBJ1-5, with D possibly TRBD1 on 6 matching bases. The CDR3 has 15 residues. The germline V gene has CDR1 GTSNPN and CDR2 SVGIG (reference sequence). The V gene lost 0 bases and the J gene lost 7 bases, with 16 bases spanning the gap. This CDR3 is CAWSVQGGDGQPQHF. In nucleotides, the CDR3 is TGTGCCTGGAGTGTACAGGGAGGGGATGGCCAGCCCCAGCATTTT.

The chain employs TRBV10-3 and TRBJ2-7; TRBD1 is a possible D gene (5 bases). Germline V gives CDR1 ENHRY, CDR2 SYGVKD. Trimming removed 10 bases at V and 6 bases at J, with 16 bases between. The CDR3 sequence is 12 residues long. This CDR3 is CATGRVDSEQYF. The CDR3, as DNA: TGTGCCACTGGCAGGGTTGATAGCGAGCAGTACTTC.

The rearrangement uses TRBV19 and TRBJ1-1, with 9 bases aligning to TRBD1. Trimming removed 10 bases from V and 11 bases from J; junction bases left unmatched: 14. Germline V lookup: CDR1 LNHDA, CDR2 SQIVND (reference sequence). CDR3 length: 13 residues. The chain's CDR3 is CATSPGTGREAFF. CDR3 bases: TGTGCCACCAGCCCGGGGACAGGGAGAGAGGCTTTCTTT.

This clone occurred a few times. The chain combines TRBV6-5 with TRBJ1-6; D is unclear. Germline V gene sequence: CDR1 MNHEY, CDR2 SVGAGI. Trimming removed 6 bases from V and 10 bases from J, with 13 bases in between. This CDR3 is built from 13 residues. CDR3 sequence: CASRPTLTSPLHF. In DNA form, the CDR3 reads TGTGCCAGCAGGCCGACATTGACATCACCCCTCCACTTT.

This sequence joins TRBV7-9 and TRBJ1-1; D call uncertain. The CDR3 loop spans 18 amino acids. V lost 7 bases and J 6 bases, leaving 30 bases between the germline ends. Per the germline V gene, CDR1 is SEHNR and CDR2 is FQNEAQ (reference sequence). CDR3 sequence reads: CASTQEQSFTESGSEAFF. The CDR3 bases are TGTGCCAGCACCCAAGAGCAATCATTCACAGAATCGGGGTCTGAAGCTTTCTTT.

V and J are TRBV27 and TRBJ2-6; a weak D match, TRBD2 (5 bases). This CDR3 is 14 amino acids long. V was cut by 3 bases and J by 3 bases, with 6 bases left in between. CDR1 MNHEY and CDR2 SMNVEV come from the germline V gene (reference sequence). CDR3 nucleotide sequence: TGTGCCAGCAGTTTCGCGGGTGGGGCCAACGTCCTGACTTTC. Its protein is CASSFAGGANVLTF.

The V and J genes are TRBV9 and TRBJ2-2; 15 nucleotides match TRBD2. The trim removed 0 bases at V and 4 bases at J, leaving 4 bases unmatched. The germline V gene has CDR1 SGDLS and CDR2 YYNGEE. The CDR3 totals 18 residues. CDR3 amino acids: CASSVGGLAGGPTGELFF. The CDR3, as DNA: TGTGCCAGCAGCGTAGGAGGACTAGCGGGGGGGCCCACCGGGGAGCTGTTTTTT.

The gene calls are TRBV15 and TRBJ1-4, with D possibly TRBD1 on 5 matching bases. With 5 bases removed from V and 0 bases from J, the gap between germline ends came to 10 bases. Looked up from germline, CDR1 is LNHNV and CDR2 is YYDKDF (reference sequence). The CDR3 length is 15 residues. CDR3 in amino acids: CATSAGPSTNEKLFF. The CDR3 DNA is TGTGCCACCAGCGCGGGGCCCTCAACTAATGAAAAACTGTTTTTT.

The chain joins TRBV7-2 to TRBJ2-3; a possible D gene is TRBD1 (6 bases). Trimming took off 4 bases at V and 2 bases at J, with 10 bases between the two ends. Germline CDR1 is SGHTA and CDR2 is FQGNSA. The CDR3 sequence is 14 residues long. This chain's CDR3 is CASSSDRNTDTQYF. The CDR3 bases are TGTGCCAGCAGCTCGGACAGAAACACAGATACGCAGTATTTT.

In this sample, this clone turned up a few times. As DNA, the CDR3 is TGCGCCAGCAGCCAAGATCTAGGTGAGCAGTTCTTC. Translating gives CASSQDLGEQFF. This sequence joins TRBV4-3 and TRBJ2-1; D is unresolved. V was clipped by 0 bases and J by 9 bases, with 6 bases between them. CDR3 length equals 12 residues. The germline gives CDR1 LGHNA, CDR2 YSLEER.

The chain combines TRBV2 with TRBJ1-2; the match to TRBD1 covers 7 bases. The J segment lost 2 bases and the V segment lost 0 bases, leaving 3 bases of the junction unmatched. Germline V gives CDR1 SNHLY, CDR2 FYNNEI. CDR3 length: 15 amino acids. CDR3 sequence (DNA): TGTGCCAGCAGTGAAGCAGGCAGGGGGAACTATGGCTACACCTTC. This translates into CASSEAGRGNYGYTF.

The J gene is TRBJ2-7, the V gene TRBV20-1; no definite D call. V was trimmed by 5 bases and J by 6 bases, leaving 11 bases between them. The length of the CDR3 is 11 residues. Germline lookup yields CDR1 DFQATT and CDR2 SNEGSKA (reference sequence). The CDR3 protein is CSAWRAGEQYF. CDR3 DNA: TGCAGTGCTTGGCGAGCCGGCGAGCAGTACTTC.